This TCR beta chain was retrieved from a study of blood T cell repertoires in COVID-19. Study at large: Material from acute and convalescent COVID-19 was sourced from the United States, Italy and Spain. PBMCs, B-cell-depleted T cells, or T cells were the source of the cDNA or gDNA that made up the material.

Original methodology: Estimated nucleated cell counts came from reference gene primer amplification. Method: immunoSEQ multiplex PCR; TCRdb's copy keeps in-frame clones and lacks some. V and J calls and clone size come straight from that table; D and trimming were deduced from the DNA. The sample comprises about 480,000 clones, 89% of which are singletons, and approximately 0.9% rests with the top ten. The germline V gene has CDR1 MNHNS and CDR2 SASEGT. This CDR3 region has 17 residues. V lost 2 bases, J lost 0 bases, and 5 bases stayed unmatched. Seattle patient enrollment occurred during active infection, with longitudinal follow-up thereafter.

The sample comprised peripheral blood. The chain is built from TRBV6-1 and TRBJ2-1; TRBD2 aligns across 9 bases. This TCR came from a man younger than 30 with COVID-19, enrolled during active disease. In DNA, the CDR3 is TGTGCCAGCAGTGAAAGGGGTAGCGGGAGCTCCTACAATGAGCAGTTCTTC. Protein: CASSERGSGSSYNEQFF.